Shown below are 9 T cell receptor beta chains from a single sample sequenced in a study of long-term antiretroviral therapy in people with HIV (dated 2022 in TCRdb). The immunoSEQ hsTCRB v3.0 assay was used at survey level resolution to sequence the TRB variable region. In TCRdb, the immuneACCESS table is reduced to in-frame sequences with V and J assigned. These tables do not hold every clone; where another copy was compared, an unresolved V gene accounts for under half, and the others remain unexplained. The sample contains about 25,000 clones, roughly 77% of them found a single time. Of the sample, approximately 4.9% is held by the ten largest clones. The sequenced sample was unsorted PBMCs, obtained 0.5 years after starting antiretroviral therapy. The receptors were gathered from a woman aged 40 to 50 with HIV.

The rearrangement joins TRBV5-4 to TRBJ1-1; 12 bases map to TRBD1. J lost 8 bases, V lost 4 bases, and 9 bases had no gene match. This CDR3 spans 15 amino acids. Germline CDR1 SGHNT, CDR2 YYREEE (reference sequence). CDR3 amino acids: CASSPGQGAQVEAFF. CDR3 nucleotide sequence: TGTGCCAGCAGCCCGGGACAGGGGGCGCAGGTGGAAGCTTTCTTT. Together with reference TRBV5-4 and TRBJ1-1, the CDR3 gives the full variable domain: ETGVTQSPTHLIKTRGQQVTLRCSSQSGHNTVSWYQQALGQGPQFIFQYYREEENGRGNFPPRFSGLQFPNYSSELNVNALELDDSALYLCASSPGQGAQVEAFFGQGTRLTVV.

The table lists this clone with a few counts. The rearrangement links TRBV6-5 to TRBJ1-4, with a possible D match to TRBD1 (6 bases). The germline gives CDR1 MNHEY, CDR2 SVGAGI. V lost 0 bases to trimming and J lost 14 bases, with 13 bases between them. This CDR3 region has 13 residues. In DNA form, the CDR3 reads TGTGCCAGCAGTTACTCGCAGGGCCAGGGGCTGTTTTTT. Its protein is CASSYSQGQGLFF.

The chain couples TRBV7-6 to TRBJ2-7; 9 positions agree with TRBD1. CDR1 and CDR2 (germline): SGHVS, FNYEAQ. This CDR3 has 15 residues. V shed 1 base, J shed 7 bases, and the junction held 8 bases outside the gene matches. CDR3 bases: TGTGCCAGCAGCTTAGGCTCGGGACAGGGCCAAGAGCAGTACTTC. Its translation is CASSLGSGQGQEQYF.

This clone showed up just a few times. The chain combines TRBV4-3 with TRBJ2-7; possibly TRBD1 or TRBD2 for D (5 bases each). V was cut by 3 bases and J by 1 base, with 10 bases left in between. The CDR3 loop spans 14 amino acids. The germline CDR1 and CDR2 sequences are LGHNA and YSLEER. The CDR3 sequence is CASSQRGRSYEQYF. CDR3 sequence (DNA): TGCGCCAGCAGCCAGAGGGGAAGGTCCTACGAGCAGTACTTC.

The sample holds one count of this clone. The chain couples TRBV2 to TRBJ1-5, with TRBD1 as a possible D gene (6 bases). Trimming stripped 6 bases from V and 7 bases from J, with 16 bases between. This CDR3 is 14 amino acids long. Per the germline V gene, CDR1 is SNHLY and CDR2 is FYNNEI. CDR3 in DNA: TGTGCCAGCAGCCGGGACACAAGCGCGCAGCCCCAGCATTTT. This translates into CASSRDTSAQPQHF.

This rearrangement joins TRBV28 to TRBJ2-7; D not certain. The germline V gene has CDR1 MDHEN and CDR2 SYDVKM. There are 13 residues in the CDR3. V was shortened by 3 bases and J by 0 bases, with 6 bases between the two germline ends. The CDR3 spells CASSFGRSYEQYF. CDR3 nucleotides: TGTGCCAGCAGTTTCGGCCGCTCCTACGAGCAGTACTTC. Full variable domain (missing parts from reference TRBV28 and TRBJ2-7): DVKVTQSSRYLVKRTGEKVFLECVQDMDHENMFWYRQDPGLGLRLIYFSYDVKMKEKGDIPEGYSVSREKKERFSLILESASTNQTSMYLCASSFGRSYEQYFGPGTRLTVT.

This chain uses TRBV27 with TRBJ1-6, with D possibly being TRBD1 (5 bases). CDR3 length equals 16 residues. Trimming removed 3 bases from V and 6 bases from J, with 15 bases in between. CDR1 and CDR2 (germline): MNHEY, SMNVEV (reference sequence). CDR3: CASSLRREGPNSPLHF. Written as DNA, the CDR3 is TGTGCCAGCAGTTTGCGCAGGGAAGGGCCTAATTCACCCCTCCACTTT.

The chain joins TRBV4-1 to TRBJ2-2; tentative D call: TRBD1 (6 bases). Per the germline V gene, CDR1 is MGHRA and CDR2 is YSYEKL. The CDR3 has 13 residues. Deletions cut 4 bases from V and 6 bases from J, with 9 bases between. The CDR3 region has the DNA TGCGCCAGCAGCCCACAGGGACCCGGGGAGCTGTTTTTT. This translates into CASSPQGPGELFF.

The sample holds a few counts of this clone. The chain links TRBV7-6 to TRBJ2-7; D gene ambiguous. The V gene lost 5 bases and the J gene lost 6 bases, with 14 bases spanning the gap. Per germline, CDR1 SGHVS and CDR2 FNYEAQ. This CDR3 spans 13 amino acids. The CDR3 nucleotides are TGTGCCAGCAGCCCTTCCGGGCTCTTCGAGCAGTACTTC. It is translated as CASSPSGLFEQYF.